A single sample gave rise to the 2 T cell receptor beta chains below, sequenced in a study of shared clonotypes between healthy human individuals. Naive CD8 isolation took CD45RO-negative cells positively selected for CCR7 and excluded terminally differentiated effector memory CD45RA+ cells. Sequencing was performed with immunoSEQ multiplex PCR; in TCRdb, only in-frame clones are kept and a portion is missing. The sample consists of approximately 2,000,000 clones, 93% of them appearing once. Material: naive CD8+ T cells from PBMCs. The source of these receptors is a man aged 18 to 30 in good health. Some clones in this sample may be carry-over from other donors' samples.

In regard to this clone: Additional DNA sequences in this sample encode the identical CDR3. The chain links TRBV7-9 to TRBJ2-5, with 8 bases identical to TRBD2. Per germline, CDR1 SEHNR and CDR2 FQNEAQ (reference sequence). V gave up 1 base and J gave up 5 bases; unmatched junction bases: 3. This CDR3 contains 14 residues. CDR3 coding DNA: TGTGCCAGCAGCTTAGTGTCGGGAGGGGAGACCCAGTACTTC. This translates into CASSLVSGGETQYF.

This chain connects TRBV19 to TRBJ1-2, with 7 bases that match TRBD1. Germline V CDR1 and CDR2: LNHDA, SQIVND (reference sequence). The CDR3 sequence is 14 residues long. V lost 5 bases, J lost 7 bases, and 10 bases stayed unmatched. The chain's CDR3 is CASSQRTGDGGYTF. CDR3 in DNA: TGTGCCAGTAGTCAAAGGACAGGCGATGGTGGCTACACCTTC.